Following are 26 T cell receptor beta chains from one sample sequenced in a study of siplizumab effects on memory and regulatory T cells. Coculture of mixed lymphocyte reaction cells was performed at 37°C for less than seven days. These receptors have no known antigen. Here immunoSEQ multiplex PCR was the method, and the copy in TCRdb shows in-frame clones only, minus some. In the table there are approximately 640 clones, approximately 75% of which are singletons. The source material was CFSE-low (dividing) CD8+ T cells sorted from an allogeneic mixed lymphocyte reaction. The source of these receptors is a human donor in good health; the cells came from an allogeneic mixed lymphocyte reaction. Some clones in this sample may be carry-over from other donors' samples.

The rearrangement uses TRBV28 and TRBJ2-5; 7 bases are a match to TRBD2. This CDR3 contains 13 residues. Germline V CDR1 and CDR2: MDHEN, SYDVKM. V was clipped by 5 bases and J by 1 base; unmatched bases: 1. CDR3 in DNA: TGTGCCAGCAGTCCGGGGGGCCAAGAGACCCAGTACTTC. It translates to CASSPGGQETQYF.

J is TRBJ2-7 and V is TRBV27, with a tentative D call TRBD1 (6 bases). In germline, CDR1 is MNHEY, CDR2 SMNVEV (reference sequence). This CDR3 has 14 residues. The V end was cut by 2 bases, the J end by 0 bases, with 8 bases between. The CDR3 loop is CASSLRGGSYEQYF. The CDR3 DNA follows: TGTGCCAGCAGTTTACGAGGGGGCTCCTACGAGCAGTACTTC.

The V and J genes are TRBV13 and TRBJ2-3; D ambiguous. V shed 5 bases and J shed 2 bases, with 2 bases lying between them. The germline gives CDR1 PRHDT, CDR2 FYEKMQ (reference sequence). This CDR3 is built from 11 residues. The CDR3 nucleotides are TGTGCCAGCAGCAACACAGATACGCAGTATTTT. Its protein is CASSNTDTQYF.

The CDR3 here is CASSIGTTGSYNEQFF. Here the CDR3 DNA reads TGTGCCAGCAGTATCGGGACTACCGGCTCCTACAATGAGCAGTTCTTC. The chain joins TRBV27 to TRBJ2-1; 7 bases map to TRBD2. The CDR3 loop spans 16 amino acids. Trimming at V came to 5 bases and at J to 0 bases, leaving 7 bases not matched to a gene. CDR1 and CDR2 (germline): MNHEY, SMNVEV (reference sequence).

The chain's CDR3 is CATGTGSSPLHF. The CDR3, as DNA: TGTGCCACCGGGACAGGGAGTTCACCCCTCCACTTT. This rearrangement joins TRBV15 to TRBJ1-6; 9 bases line up with TRBD1. The CDR3 contains 12 residues. Trimming took 8 bases from V and 9 from J; bases not matched to a gene: 2. Germline lookup yields CDR1 LNHNV and CDR2 YYDKDF (reference sequence).

The rearrangement uses TRBV9 and TRBJ2-3, with 7 bases lining up with TRBD2. Trimming cost V 0 bases and J 2 bases; bases outside gene matches: 6. The CDR3 has 16 amino acids. Germline-derived CDR1 and CDR2 are SGDLS and YYNGEE. This chain's CDR3 is CASSVEAGEFTDTQYF. CDR3 in DNA: TGTGCCAGCAGCGTAGAGGCGGGAGAGTTCACAGATACGCAGTATTTT.

This sequence joins TRBV4-1 and TRBJ2-1; TRBD2 matches at 10 bases. Germline CDR1 MGHRA, CDR2 YSYEKL. The CDR3 is 17 amino acids. The J segment lost 6 bases and the V segment lost 4 bases, leaving 12 bases of the junction unmatched. The CDR3 nucleotides are TGCGCCAGCAGCCGACAAACCCCTAGCGGGAGTGGCAATGAGCAGTTCTTC. It is translated as CASSRQTPSGSGNEQFF.

The V gene is TRBV4-1, the J gene TRBJ2-3; 8 nucleotides line up with TRBD2. This CDR3 has 15 residues. The germline V gene encodes CDR1 MGHRA and CDR2 YSYEKL. V lost 4 bases to trimming and J lost 6 bases; unmatched junction nucleotides: 9. CDR3 in amino acids: CASSPTASGQDTQYF. CDR3 bases: TGCGCCAGCAGCCCGACGGCTAGCGGGCAGGATACGCAGTATTTT.

This clone was seen a single time. This sequence joins TRBV27 and TRBJ1-1; a weak D match, TRBD1 (6 bases). The germline CDR1 and CDR2 sequences are MNHEY and SMNVEV (reference sequence). This CDR3 is built from 13 residues. V lost 2 bases to trimming and J lost 4 bases, with 8 bases between them. The CDR3 region has the DNA TGTGCCAGCAGTTTACAGGGGACCACTGAAGCTTTCTTT. Translated, it gives CASSLQGTTEAFF.

The V gene is TRBV15, the J gene TRBJ2-7; D is possibly TRBD2 (5 bases). Germline values: CDR1 LNHNV, CDR2 YYDKDF (reference sequence). Trimming removed 6 bases at V and 6 bases at J, with 12 bases between. The CDR3 loop spans 12 amino acids. The CDR3: CATRRAGGEQYF. The CDR3 DNA sequence: TGTGCCACCAGAAGGGCAGGAGGCGAGCAGTACTTC. The full variable domain, rest sourced from reference TRBV15 and TRBJ2-7, is DAMVIQNPRYQVTQFGKPVTLSCSQTLNHNVMYWYQQKSSQAPKLLFHYYDKDFNNEADTPDNFQSRRPNTSFCFLDIRSPGLGDTAMYLCATRRAGGEQYFGPGTRLTVT.

This clone was seen a handful of times. J is TRBJ1-1 and V is TRBV7-3; the match to TRBD1 covers 9 bases. The V gene's germline CDR1 is SGHTA and CDR2 FQGTGA. V gave up 5 bases and J gave up 6 bases; unmatched junction bases: 7. The CDR3 is made up of 14 amino acids. The CDR3 DNA reads as TGTGCCAGCAGCATGACCGGGACAGGGCCTGAAGCTTTCTTT. Protein product: CASSMTGTGPEAFF.

There are a few counts of this clone. The chain couples TRBV28 to TRBJ2-7; the match to TRBD1 covers 10 bases. Germline V gene sequence: CDR1 MDHEN, CDR2 SYDVKM. The CDR3 runs to 14 residues. Trimming took 3 bases from V and 2 from J; bases not matched to a gene: 1. CDR3 sequence reads: CASSFGTGAYEQYF. CDR3 nucleotides: TGTGCCAGCAGTTTCGGGACAGGGGCCTACGAGCAGTACTTC.

The genes are TRBV4-1 and TRBJ2-3, with D possibly being TRBD2 (6 bases). With 2 bases removed from V and 1 base from J, the gap between germline ends came to 10 bases. Per germline, CDR1 MGHRA and CDR2 YSYEKL. The CDR3 has 15 amino acids. The CDR3 DNA is TGCGCCAGCAGCCAACGCGGGATGGGCACAGATACGCAGTATTTT. Amino acid sequence: CASSQRGMGTDTQYF.

The chain joins TRBV27 to TRBJ1-1; the D gene is possibly TRBD1 (6 bases). This CDR3 comprises 14 residues. V lost 2 bases, J lost 2 bases, and 9 bases lay in between. CDR1 is MNHEY and CDR2 is SMNVEV in the germline V gene (reference sequence). The CDR3 coding sequence is TGTGCCAGCAGTTTAGGGGGGGCCAACACTGAAGCTTTCTTT. Translated: CASSLGGANTEAFF.

This clone was observed once. The chain uses TRBV5-6 and TRBJ2-7; D is possibly TRBD1 or TRBD2 (5 bases each). In germline, CDR1 is SGHDT, CDR2 YYEEEE. CDR3 length: 18 residues. V lost 4 bases, J lost 0 bases, and 23 bases lay in between. In DNA, the CDR3 is TGTGCCAGCAGCACCTCCGGGACGACCGCAACCCGCTCCTACGAGCAGTACTTC. As protein: CASSTSGTTATRSYEQYF. Full variable domain (remainder filled in from reference TRBV5-6 and TRBJ2-7): DAGVTQSPTHLIKTRGQQVTLRCSPKSGHDTVSWYQQALGQGPQFIFQYYEEEERQRGNFPDRFSGHQFPNYSSELNVNALLLGDSALYLCASSTSGTTATRSYEQYFGPGTRLTVT.

The chain uses TRBV6-5 and TRBJ1-3; D is unclear. The CDR3 extends over 15 amino acids. The germline V and J ends were trimmed by 2 bases and 0 bases, with 8 bases remaining between them. The germline V gene encodes CDR1 MNHEY and CDR2 SVGAGI. The DNA for the CDR3 is TGTGCCAGCAGTTACGATTGGTCCTCTGGAAACACCATATATTTT. Amino acid sequence: CASSYDWSSGNTIYF.

This clone was found a few times. The V and J genes are TRBV27 and TRBJ2-1, with TRBD2 matching over 13 bases. The CDR3 contains 15 residues. V dropped 4 bases and J dropped 7; count of bases not matched to a gene: 4. The germline V gene encodes CDR1 MNHEY and CDR2 SMNVEV (reference sequence). CDR3 residues: CASSWTSGSLNEQFF. The CDR3 DNA follows: TGTGCCAGCAGTTGGACTAGCGGGAGTTTAAATGAGCAGTTCTTC.

This chain's CDR3 is CASSGAGGETYEQYF. Written as DNA, the CDR3 is TGTGCCAGTAGTGGTGCAGGGGGCGAGACCTACGAGCAGTACTTC. V usage is TRBV19 and J usage is TRBJ2-7; TRBD1 aligns across 8 bases. The CDR3 has 15 amino acids. CDR1 is LNHDA and CDR2 is SQIVND in the germline V gene (reference sequence). V shed 5 bases, J shed 2 bases, and the junction held 8 bases outside the gene matches.

This rearrangement joins TRBV5-8 to TRBJ2-7, with a tentative D call TRBD2 (6 bases). V lost 2 bases, J lost 0 bases, and 24 bases lay in between. Germline assignment: CDR1 SGHTS and CDR2 YDEGEE. The length of the CDR3 is 19 residues. In DNA, the CDR3 is TGTGCCAGCAGCTTTAGCCGGGACGGGGGAACCAAAAGCTCCTACGAGCAGTACTTC. Its translation is CASSFSRDGGTKSSYEQYF.

The rearrangement uses TRBV9 and TRBJ2-7; D is possibly TRBD2 (5 bases). Germline assignment: CDR1 SGDLS and CDR2 YYNGEE. V was clipped by 3 bases and J by 2 bases, with 12 bases between them. This CDR3 has 14 residues. The DNA of the CDR3 is TGTGCCAGCAGCGCGGGTGGAGGAGCCTACGAGCAGTACTTC. Translated, it gives CASSAGGGAYEQYF.

The chain carries TRBV11-1 and TRBJ1-2, with a tentative D call TRBD1 (5 bases). This CDR3 has 13 amino acids. Germline V gene lookup returns CDR1 SGHAT and CDR2 FQDESV (reference sequence). V lost 5 bases and J lost 8, with 15 bases in between. In nucleotides, the CDR3 is TGTGCCAGCAGCCTCGGGGGGTTGCGGGGCTACACCTTC. This codes for CASSLGGLRGYTF. The full variable domain, its missing parts supplied by reference TRBV11-1 and TRBJ1-2, is EAEVAQSPRYKITEKSQAVAFWCDPISGHATLYWYRQILGQGPELLVQFQDESVVDDSQLPKDRFSAERLKGVDSTLKIQPAELGDSAMYLCASSLGGLRGYTFGSGTRLTVV.

This clone was recorded a few times. The chain links TRBV9 to TRBJ1-1; tentative D call: TRBD1 (6 bases). The germline gives CDR1 SGDLS, CDR2 YYNGEE. This CDR3 region has 15 residues. V lost 0 bases and J 7 bases, leaving 16 bases between the germline ends. The CDR3 sequence is CASSVGWRGGIEAFF. DNA for the CDR3: TGTGCCAGCAGCGTAGGCTGGAGGGGGGGAATTGAAGCTTTCTTT.

The chain carries TRBV5-6 and TRBJ2-7, with TRBD1 matching over 9 bases. The CDR3 contains 14 residues. Unmatched junction bases numbered 5, after V lost 4 bases and J lost 3 bases. Germline-derived CDR1 and CDR2 are SGHDT and YYEEEE. The CDR3: CASSGGQGIYEQYF. The CDR3 nucleotides are TGTGCCAGCAGCGGGGGACAGGGCATCTACGAGCAGTACTTC. Combining the CDR3 with reference TRBV5-6 and TRBJ2-7 gives the whole variable domain DAGVTQSPTHLIKTRGQQVTLRCSPKSGHDTVSWYQQALGQGPQFIFQYYEEEERQRGNFPDRFSGHQFPNYSSELNVNALLLGDSALYLCASSGGQGIYEQYFGPGTRLTVT.

A few counts support this clone. The chain employs TRBV2 and TRBJ2-3; possible D gene TRBD1, 5 bases. With 5 bases removed from V and 6 bases from J, the gap between germline ends came to 24 bases. The germline V gene encodes CDR1 SNHLY and CDR2 FYNNEI. The CDR3 extends over 17 amino acids. CDR3 coding DNA: TGTGCCAGCAGTCCCTATTCCACTGGACACCCTTCGGATACGCAGTATTTT. It yields the protein CASSPYSTGHPSDTQYF. The full variable domain, its missing parts supplied by reference TRBV2 and TRBJ2-3, is EPEVTQTPSHQVTQMGQEVILRCVPISNHLYFYWYRQILGQKVEFLVSFYNNEISEKSEIFDDQFSVERPDGSNFTLKIRSTKLEDSAMYFCASSPYSTGHPSDTQYFGPGTRLTVL.

This clone was observed a few times. CDR3 sequence: CASSEGQYYEQYF. CDR3 in DNA: TGCGCCAGCAGCGAAGGACAGTACTACGAGCAGTACTTC. The V gene is TRBV4-1, the J gene TRBJ2-7; perhaps TRBD1 as D (6 bases). CDR1 is MGHRA and CDR2 is YSYEKL in the germline V gene. The CDR3 covers 13 residues. Trimming stripped 5 bases from V and 3 bases from J, with 11 bases between.

This clone was detected only once. The rearrangement uses TRBV7-2 and TRBJ2-3; 9 bases match TRBD1. Looked up from germline, CDR1 is SGHTA and CDR2 is FQGNSA. This CDR3 contains 14 residues. Trimming removed 4 bases from V and 3 bases from J; junction bases left unmatched: 2. CDR3 region: CASSWTGETDTQYF. CDR3 DNA: TGTGCCAGCAGCTGGACAGGGGAAACAGATACGCAGTATTTT.